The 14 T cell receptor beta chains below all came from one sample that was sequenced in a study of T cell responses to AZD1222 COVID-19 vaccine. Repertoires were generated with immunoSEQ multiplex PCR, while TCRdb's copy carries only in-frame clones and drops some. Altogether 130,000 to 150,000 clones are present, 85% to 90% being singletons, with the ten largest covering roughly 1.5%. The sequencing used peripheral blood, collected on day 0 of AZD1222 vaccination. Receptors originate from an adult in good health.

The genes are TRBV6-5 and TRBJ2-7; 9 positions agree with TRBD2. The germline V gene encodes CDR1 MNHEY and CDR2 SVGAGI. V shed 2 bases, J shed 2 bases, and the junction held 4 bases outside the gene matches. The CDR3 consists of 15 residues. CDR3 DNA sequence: TGTGCCAGCAGTTACGATGGGACTAGCACCTACGAGCAGTACTTC. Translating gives CASSYDGTSTYEQYF.

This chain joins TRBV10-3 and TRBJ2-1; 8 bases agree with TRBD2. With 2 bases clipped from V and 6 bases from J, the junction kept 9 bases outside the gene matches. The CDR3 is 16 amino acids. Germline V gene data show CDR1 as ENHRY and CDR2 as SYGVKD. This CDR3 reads CAISEALSGAVNEQFF. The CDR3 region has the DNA TGTGCCATCAGTGAGGCGCTTAGCGGGGCCGTCAATGAGCAGTTCTTC.

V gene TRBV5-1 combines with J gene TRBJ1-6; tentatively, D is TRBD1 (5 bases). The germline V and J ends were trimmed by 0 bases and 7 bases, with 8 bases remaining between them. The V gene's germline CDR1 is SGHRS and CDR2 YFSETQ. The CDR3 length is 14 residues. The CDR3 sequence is CASSLGDPNSPLHF. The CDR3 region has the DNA TGCGCCAGCAGCTTGGGGGACCCCAATTCACCCCTCCACTTT.

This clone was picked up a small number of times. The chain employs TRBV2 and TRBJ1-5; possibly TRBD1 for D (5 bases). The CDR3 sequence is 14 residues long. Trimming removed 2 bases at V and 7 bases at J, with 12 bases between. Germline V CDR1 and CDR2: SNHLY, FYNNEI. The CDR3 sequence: CASSELTGVQPQHF. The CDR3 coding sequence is TGTGCCAGCAGTGAATTAACGGGGGTGCAGCCCCAGCATTTT.

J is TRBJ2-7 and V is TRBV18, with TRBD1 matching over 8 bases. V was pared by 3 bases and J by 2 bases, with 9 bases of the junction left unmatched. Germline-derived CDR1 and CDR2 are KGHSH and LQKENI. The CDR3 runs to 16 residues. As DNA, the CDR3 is TGTGCCAGCTCACCGGCGAGCTTGGGACAGGCCTACGAGCAGTACTTC. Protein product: CASSPASLGQAYEQYF. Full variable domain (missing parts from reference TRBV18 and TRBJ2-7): NAGVMQNPRHLVRRRGQEARLRCSPMKGHSHVYWYRQLPEEGLKFMVYLQKENIIDESGMPKERFSAEFPKEGPSILRIQQVVRGDSAAYFCASSPASLGQAYEQYFGPGTRLTVT.

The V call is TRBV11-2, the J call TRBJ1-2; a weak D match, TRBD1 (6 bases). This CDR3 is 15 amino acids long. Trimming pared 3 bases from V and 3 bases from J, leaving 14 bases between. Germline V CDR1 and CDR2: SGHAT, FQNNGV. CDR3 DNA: TGTGCCAGCAGCTTGGACAGCCAGTCCTACTATGGCTACACCTTC. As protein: CASSLDSQSYYGYTF.

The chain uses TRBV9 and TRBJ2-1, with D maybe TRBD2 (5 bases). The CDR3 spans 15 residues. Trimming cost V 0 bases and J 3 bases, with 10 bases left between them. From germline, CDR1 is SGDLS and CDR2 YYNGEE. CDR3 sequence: CASSVAPADYNEQFF. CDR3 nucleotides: TGTGCCAGCAGCGTAGCTCCAGCGGACTACAATGAGCAGTTCTTC.

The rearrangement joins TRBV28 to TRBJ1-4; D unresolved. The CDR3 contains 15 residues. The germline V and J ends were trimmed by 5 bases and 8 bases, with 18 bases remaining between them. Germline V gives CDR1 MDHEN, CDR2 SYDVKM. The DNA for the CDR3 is TGTGCCAGCAGTCCTGACGCGATGGCAAGAGAAAAACTGTTTTTT. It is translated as CASSPDAMAREKLFF.

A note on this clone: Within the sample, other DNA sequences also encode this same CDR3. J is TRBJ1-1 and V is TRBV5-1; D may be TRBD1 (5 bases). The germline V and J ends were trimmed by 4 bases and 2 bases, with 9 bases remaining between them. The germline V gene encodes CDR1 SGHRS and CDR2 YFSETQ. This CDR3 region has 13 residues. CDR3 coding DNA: TGCGCCAGCAGCCGTGACAGTAACACTGAAGCTTTCTTT. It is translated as CASSRDSNTEAFF.

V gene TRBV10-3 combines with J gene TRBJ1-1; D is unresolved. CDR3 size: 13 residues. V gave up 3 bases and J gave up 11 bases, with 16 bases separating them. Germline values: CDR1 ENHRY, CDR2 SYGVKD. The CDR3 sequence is CAISDPLASTAFF. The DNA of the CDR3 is TGTGCCATCAGTGACCCCCTCGCCTCCACGGCTTTCTTT.

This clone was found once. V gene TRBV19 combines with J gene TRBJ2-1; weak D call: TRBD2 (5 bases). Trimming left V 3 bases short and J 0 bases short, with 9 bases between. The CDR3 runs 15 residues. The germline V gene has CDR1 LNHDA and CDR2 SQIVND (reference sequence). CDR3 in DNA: TGTGCCAGTAGTATCGGGGTTAACTCCTACAATGAGCAGTTCTTC. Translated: CASSIGVNSYNEQFF.

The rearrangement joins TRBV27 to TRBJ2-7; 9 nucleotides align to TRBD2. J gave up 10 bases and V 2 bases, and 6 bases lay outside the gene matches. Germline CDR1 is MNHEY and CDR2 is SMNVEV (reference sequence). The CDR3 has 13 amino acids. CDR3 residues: CASSLATSGPQYF. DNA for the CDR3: TGTGCCAGCAGTTTAGCGACTAGCGGCCCTCAGTACTTC.

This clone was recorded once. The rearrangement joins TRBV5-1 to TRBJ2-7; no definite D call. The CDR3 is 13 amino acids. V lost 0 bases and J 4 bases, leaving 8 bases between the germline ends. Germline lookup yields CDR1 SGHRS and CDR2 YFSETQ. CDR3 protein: CASSLGAEYEQYF. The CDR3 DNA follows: TGCGCCAGCAGCTTGGGGGCGGAGTACGAGCAGTACTTC.

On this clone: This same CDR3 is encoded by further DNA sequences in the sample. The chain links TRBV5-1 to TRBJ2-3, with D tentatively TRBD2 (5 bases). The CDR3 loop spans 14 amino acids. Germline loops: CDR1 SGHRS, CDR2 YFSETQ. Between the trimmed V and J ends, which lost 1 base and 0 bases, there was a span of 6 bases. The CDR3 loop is CASSLPGSTDTQYF. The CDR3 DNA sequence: TGCGCCAGCAGCTTGCCGGGGAGCACAGATACGCAGTATTTT.